This entry lists 13 T cell receptor beta chains sequenced from one sample in a study of tumor-infiltrating lymphocytes in primary liver carcinoma. Starting from 500 ng of total RNA, TCR beta cDNA was produced with a primer in the constant region. Libraries for TCR beta were built through three nested multiplex PCR rounds, which together made up a slightly modified ARM-PCR procedure. Investigators reported that the first two PCR rounds, at 10 cycles each, used TRBV1-TRBV30 forward primers with a C-beta reverse primer. TCRdb passed the multiplex PCR reads through MiXCR, listing each CDR3 protein once. The table includes roughly 200,000 distinct CDR3 sequences, over 80% detected once. Co-extracted RNA and DNA came from roughly 20-30 mg of unsorted bulk tissue. Sequencing input: tumor tissue from primary liver carcinoma. Receptors were obtained from a man aged 35 to 55 with primary liver carcinoma and hepatitis B virus infection.

Of note for this clonotype: The junction departs from the called germline gene at one end, perhaps through a read error. The chain combines TRBV6-2 or TRBV6-3 with TRBJ2-3; the match to TRBD2 covers 12 bases. CDR1 is MNHEY and CDR2 is SVGEGT in the germline V gene. The length of the CDR3 is 16 residues. CDR3 bases: TGTGTCAGCAGTTACCTAGCGGGAGGGCCGAAAGATACGCAGTATTTT. Translated: CVSSYLAGGPKDTQYF.

This chain connects TRBV11-1 to TRBJ2-4, with D perhaps TRBD2 (6 bases). V lost 3 bases and J 3 bases, leaving 18 bases between the germline ends. Germline V gives CDR1 SGHAT, CDR2 FQDESV (reference sequence). The CDR3 runs 17 residues. The CDR3 DNA is TGTGCCAGCAGCTTTCCCGAGATTTGCGGGATCAAAAACATTCAGTACTTC. It yields the protein CASSFPEICGIKNIQYF.

The chain has TRBV12-3 or TRBV12-4 and TRBJ2-1; D gene ambiguous. CDR3 length equals 15 residues. Deletions cut 5 bases from V and 9 bases from J, with 20 bases between. CDR3 loop: CASSKARNRWTEQFF. CDR3 nucleotides: TGTGCCAGCAGTAAGGCGAGGAACCGGTGGACTGAGCAGTTCTTC.

The genes are TRBV30 and TRBJ2-7, with D unresolved. Trimming shortened V by 2 bases and J by 10 bases, and 24 bases separated the two germline ends. The germline CDR1 and CDR2 sequences are GTSNPN and SVGIG (reference sequence). The CDR3 loop spans 15 amino acids. The CDR3: CAWSTRMTSLAEQYF. The CDR3 DNA is TGTGCCTGGAGTACCCGAATGACAAGCCTGGCCGAACAGTACTTC. Full variable domain (rest looked up from reference TRBV30 and TRBJ2-7): SQTIHQWPATLVQPVGSPLSLECTVEGTSNPNLYWYRQAAGRGLQLLFYSVGIGQISSEVPQNLSASRPQDRQFILSSKKLLLSDSGFYLCAWSTRMTSLAEQYFGPGTRLTVT.

Regarding this clonotype: The missing conserved phenylalanine or tryptophan at the end of this CDR3 makes a read error likely. The chain has TRBV5-1 and TRBJ2-7; D is unresolved. The V end was cut by 2 bases, the J end by 2 bases, with 11 bases between. Germline-derived CDR1 and CDR2 are SGHRS and YFSETQ. This CDR3 contains 14 residues. The CDR3 loop reads CASSFDPSTYEQYL. The CDR3 coding sequence is TGCGCCAGCAGCTTTGATCCTTCCACCTACGAGCAGTACTTG.

The gene calls are TRBV5-4 and TRBJ2-5; D is perhaps TRBD2 (5 bases). Per germline, CDR1 SGHNT and CDR2 YYREEE (reference sequence). V was shortened by 3 bases and J by 2 bases, with 20 bases between the two germline ends. CDR3 length equals 17 residues. CDR3 coding DNA: TGTGCCAGCAGCTCGGGTCCCAGCGGTCTCGGTCAAGAGACCCAGTACTTC. It specifies CASSSGPSGLGQETQYF.

This chain links TRBV6-1 with TRBJ1-5; D call uncertain. The CDR3 sequence is 14 residues long. Germline CDR1 MNHNS, CDR2 SASEGT. The germline V and J ends were trimmed by 6 bases and 2 bases, with 11 bases remaining between them. CDR3 protein: CASRIGICNQPQHF. As DNA, the CDR3 is TGTGCCAGCAGGATTGGGATATGCAATCAGCCCCAGCATTTT.

A remark on this clonotype: The CDR3 does not close with the conserved phenylalanine or tryptophan, likely indicating a read error. The chain carries TRBV11-2 and TRBJ2-7; TRBD1 is a possible D gene (6 bases). The germline V gene encodes CDR1 SGHAT and CDR2 FQNNGV. This CDR3 spans 15 amino acids. The CDR3 spells CPSSLRWTVEYEQYL. CDR3 bases: TGTCCCAGCAGCTTACGATGGACAGTGGAATACGAGCAGTACTTA.

The chain links TRBV5-1 to TRBJ2-3; D perhaps matches TRBD1 (6 bases). The CDR3 is made up of 14 amino acids. Germline V gene data show CDR1 as SGHRS and CDR2 as YFSETQ. In nucleotides, the CDR3 is TGCGTCAGAAGCTTGGGACATATCACAGATACGCAGTATTTT. Translated, it gives CVRSLGHITDTQYF.

In its sample, this clonotype was seen many times. V and J are TRBV28 and TRBJ2-7, with D possibly being TRBD1 (7 bases). V was trimmed by 1 base and J by 5 bases, leaving 9 bases between them. CDR1 MDHEN and CDR2 SYDVKM come from the germline V gene. The CDR3 sequence is 13 residues long. The CDR3 coding sequence is TGTGCCAGCAGTTTATCAGGGGGGAACGAGCAGTACTTC. It is translated as CASSLSGGNEQYF.

With respect to this clonotype: The junction shows a germline mismatch at one end, possibly a read error. The chain couples TRBV5-4 to TRBJ2-1, with D perhaps TRBD2 (5 bases). The CDR3 runs to 14 residues. Germline CDR1 is SGHNT and CDR2 is YYREEE (reference sequence). The CDR3 DNA is TGCGCCAGCAGACGCCAAGGGAGCCACGATGAGCAGTTCTTC. Its translation is CASRRQGSHDEQFF.

With respect to this clonotype: This CDR3 fails to terminate in the conserved phenylalanine or tryptophan, so it likely reflects a read error. The gene calls are TRBV6-1 and TRBJ2-1; 10 nucleotides line up with TRBD2. Germline assignment: CDR1 MNHNS and CDR2 SASEGT. The CDR3 has 15 residues. The trim removed 8 bases at V and 3 bases at J, leaving 7 bases unmatched. CDR3 loop: CASGEAGGIYNEQFL. The CDR3 bases are TGTGCCAGCGGAGAAGCGGGAGGGATCTACAATGAGCAGTTCTTA.

On this clonotype itself: The CDR3 does not close with the conserved phenylalanine or tryptophan, likely indicating a read error. Here the CDR3 reads CASSSVASTYEQYL. The DNA of the CDR3 is TGTGCCAGCAGCTCAGTAGCGAGCACCTACGAGCAGTACCTC. This chain uses TRBV11-3 with TRBJ2-7, with a tentative D call TRBD2 (5 bases). V was cut by 4 bases and J by 2 bases, with 12 bases left in between. The germline V gene encodes CDR1 SGHNT and CDR2 YENEEA. There are 14 residues in the CDR3.